Shown below are 3 T cell receptor beta chains from a single sample sequenced in a study of blood T cell repertoires in COVID-19 (dated by TCRdb to about 2020). Library construction relied on the immunoSEQ multiplex PCR assay. Here the immuneACCESS table is served through TCRdb, limited to in-frame sequences with V and J called. Missing clones are a known gap in these copies; in checked studies unresolved V genes cover under half, and the rest lacks a known reason. Within this sample are roughly 30,000 clones, with 91% of them counted one time only. Clones ranked in the top ten supply approximately 3.7% of the sample. Sequenced material: peripheral blood. The receptors originated from a man aged 60 to 69 with acute or convalescent COVID-19.

The CDR3 loop reads CASSSSRTGPNTEAFF. DNA for the CDR3: TGTGCCAGCAGCTCGAGTCGGACAGGGCCGAACACTGAAGCTTTCTTT. V usage is TRBV7-9 and J usage is TRBJ1-1; TRBD1 aligns across 8 bases. Germline V lookup: CDR1 SEHNR, CDR2 FQNEAQ (reference sequence). The CDR3 has 16 residues. V shed 4 bases and J 1 base; nucleotides not matched to a gene: 8.

The rearrangement links TRBV2 to TRBJ2-7; D possibly corresponds to TRBD2 (5 bases). Trimming took off 10 bases at V and 4 bases at J, with 14 bases between the two ends. Germline V gene data show CDR1 as SNHLY and CDR2 as FYNNEI. This CDR3 has 12 amino acids. The CDR3 DNA sequence: TGTGCCATCTCGGGTGGGAGTTACGAGCAGTACTTC. Its translation: CAISGGSYEQYF.

This clone was observed a few times. The rearrangement links TRBV6-6 to TRBJ1-4; the match to TRBD1 covers 7 bases. The germline V gene encodes CDR1 MNHNY and CDR2 SVGAGI (reference sequence). The CDR3 is made up of 19 amino acids. J lost 1 base, V lost 5 bases, and 16 bases had no gene match. The CDR3 DNA is TGTGCCAGCAGTCGGCATGGACAGGTTTTATGGAGAACTAATGAAAAACTGTTTTTT. Protein product: CASSRHGQVLWRTNEKLFF.